This T cell receptor (beta chain) originates from a study of shared T cell receptors in the human thymus. Sequenced by immunoSEQ multiplex PCR; TCRdb stores in-frame clones only, minus some. The sample holds more than 550,000 clones, 80% to 90% seen once. V gave up 1 base and J gave up 2 bases, with 17 bases separating them. Germline loops: CDR1 LNHDA, CDR2 SQIVND (reference sequence). The CDR3 is 17 residues long. The same sample was also used in a study of human thymus T cells. That paper states: Those donating were healthy Finnish infants in corrective surgery for congenital heart defects. Related research has reported that thymic repertoires overlap highly among unrelated individuals.

The rearrangement joins TRBV19 to TRBJ1-2; tentative D call: TRBD1 (6 bases). This sequence was found in a boy under two years old with a congenital heart defect. The material sequenced was thymocytes. The CDR3 region has the DNA TGTGCCAGTAGTATAGCTGCCACCAGGGGATTCAACTATGGCTACACCTTC. This gives the protein CASSIAATRGFNYGYTF.